These 32 T cell receptor beta chains were all obtained from the same sample, sequenced in a study of tumor-infiltrating lymphocytes in primary liver carcinoma. The study co-extracted DNA and RNA from around 20-30 mg of unsorted bulk tissue. Synthesis of TCR beta cDNA was carried out from 450 to 650 ng total RNA with a constant-region primer. Amplification in three nested multiplex PCR rounds with slightly modified ARM-PCR gave rise to TCR beta libraries. Running ten to eleven cycles apiece, the first two PCR rounds relied on TRBV1-TRBV30 forward primers together with a C-beta reverse primer. In TCRdb, the multiplex PCR reads were re-called with MiXCR into one record per CDR3 protein. Here the sample spans around 100,000 distinct CDR3 sequences, approximately 70% being singletons. The source material was liver tumor tissue from sampling region 2. Indicated subset: tumor region T2, inferior pole. The receptors shown here come from a woman in her sixties with primary liver carcinoma and hepatitis B virus infection.

On this clonotype itself: The junction and the germline gene differ at one end; a read error may be behind it. This chain joins TRBV6-1 and TRBJ2-4, with a weak D call TRBD1 (6 bases). The CDR3 extends over 16 amino acids. Looked up from germline, CDR1 is MNHNS and CDR2 is SASEGT. CDR3: CGSSERARGIQDIQYF. The CDR3 DNA is TGTGGCAGCAGTGAACGGGCCAGGGGTATCCAAGACATTCAGTACTTC.

On this clonotype itself: Its ends do not fully match the called genes, so a read error is possible. The chain employs TRBV2 and TRBJ1-6; 7 bases are a match to TRBD1. Germline V gene data show CDR1 as SNHLY and CDR2 as FYNNEI. The CDR3 length is 14 residues. The CDR3 nucleotides are TGTGCAAGCAGTCTGGACAGGTCGAATTCACTCCTCCACTTT. Its translation: CASSLDRSNSLLHF. Filled out from reference TRBV2 and TRBJ1-6, the complete variable domain reads EPEVTQTPSHQVTQMGQEVILRCVPISNHLYFYWYRQILGQKVEFLVSFYNNEISEKSEIFDDQFSVERPDGSNFTLKIRSTKLEDSAMYFCASSLDRSNSLLHFGNGTRLTVT.

Regarding this clonotype: A clone one base away is much larger, so this may be a read error. The CDR3 here is CASTSVPQPQHF. CDR3 bases: TGTGCCAGCACGAGTGTTCCTCAGCCCCAGCATTTT. This rearrangement joins TRBV28 to TRBJ1-5; D remains ambiguous. The germline gives CDR1 MDHEN, CDR2 SYDVKM. The CDR3 extends over 12 amino acids. V was shortened by 7 bases and J by 6 bases, with 10 bases between the two germline ends.

CDR3 loop: CASSRTGNAVEKLFF. The CDR3, as DNA: TGTGCCAGCTCACGTACAGGGAATGCGGTGGAAAAACTGTTTTTT. The chain links TRBV18 to TRBJ1-4; D perhaps matches TRBD1 (6 bases). Germline V gives CDR1 KGHSH, CDR2 LQKENI. V lost 4 bases, J lost 8 bases, and 17 bases lay in between. The CDR3 has 15 amino acids.

The chain uses TRBV10-2 and TRBJ2-7; the D gene is possibly TRBD1 (6 bases). The germline V gene has CDR1 WSHSY and CDR2 SAAADI. CDR3 length: 13 amino acids. The V gene lost 9 bases and the J gene lost 2 bases, with 14 bases spanning the gap. The CDR3 DNA follows: TGCGCCAGTAGCATGGACAGCGCCTACGAGCAGTACTTC. Translating it yields CASSMDSAYEQYF.

As to this clonotype: Because the CDR3 is missing its conserved closing phenylalanine or tryptophan, this is likely a read error. The chain is built from TRBV11-2 and TRBJ1-6; D unresolved. Germline V CDR1 and CDR2: SGHAT, FQNNGV. The CDR3 has 13 amino acids. V gave up 0 bases and J gave up 9 bases, with 6 bases separating them. CDR3 in DNA: TGTGCCAGCAGCTTAGAGTCAGGTTCACCCCTCCACCTT. Amino acid sequence: CASSLESGSPLHL.

The gene calls are TRBV28 and TRBJ1-2, with no clear D. Germline CDR1 and CDR2: MDHEN and SYDVKM. The CDR3 runs to 12 residues. Trimming pared 5 bases from V and 10 bases from J, leaving 14 bases between. The CDR3 DNA is TGTGCCAGCAGTCCTGTAGGGTTCGACTACACCTTC. Translation gives CASSPVGFDYTF.

This clonotype was recorded many times. J is TRBJ1-2 and V is TRBV6-1; D remains ambiguous. Trimming stripped 0 bases from V and 8 bases from J, with 7 bases between. This CDR3 is 12 amino acids long. Per germline, CDR1 MNHNS and CDR2 SASEGT. The CDR3 DNA is TGTGCCAGCAGTGAAGCGGGCTGGGGCTACACCTTC. Translating it yields CASSEAGWGYTF.

Details on this clonotype: The conserved phenylalanine or tryptophan is not found at the CDR3 terminus, so this likely reflects a read error. This chain joins TRBV5-4 and TRBJ2-5; D may be TRBD2 (6 bases). Germline V gene lookup returns CDR1 SGHNT and CDR2 YYREEE (reference sequence). CDR3 size: 15 residues. For the CDR3, the DNA is TGTGCCAACAGCTTGGGGGGAACCCTTCAAGAGACCCAGTACCTC. It specifies CANSLGGTLQETQYL.

Concerning this clonotype itself: Given the absence of the conserved phenylalanine or tryptophan at the CDR3 end, a read error is likely. The limits of the CDR3 on the DNA are not certain, so only TCRdb's listed CDR3 is given. The chain links TRBV12-3 or TRBV12-4 to TRBJ2-7; the DNA was not compared with TRBD2, the D call given in the table. The CDR3 length is 13 residues, termini included. The CDR3 sequence is CASKAAGGYEHYS.

The chain combines TRBV30 with TRBJ1-5; 8 positions agree with TRBD1. The CDR3 extends over 16 amino acids. The germline V gene encodes CDR1 GTSNPN and CDR2 SVGIG (reference sequence). V dropped 3 bases and J dropped 3; count of bases not matched to a gene: 10. The CDR3 DNA reads as TGTGCCTGGAGGCAACAGGGGGGCTCGTACAATCAGCCCCAGCATTTT. This sequence encodes CAWRQQGGSYNQPQHF.

Remarks on this clonotype: A much bigger clone sits one base away, suggesting this may be a read error. The chain combines TRBV28 with TRBJ2-5; tentative D call: TRBD2 (7 bases). Trimming removed 1 base from V and 9 bases from J, with 15 bases in between. This CDR3 has 14 residues. CDR1 is MDHEN, CDR2 SYDVKM, per germline. CDR3: CASSLYGGPEAQYF. The CDR3 nucleotides read TGTGCCAGCAGTTTATACGGGGGGCCGGAGGCCCAGTACTTC.

This clonotype has just one count. This may be a read error: a much more frequent sequence differs by one nucleotide. The J gene is TRBJ1-2, the V gene TRBV7-8; TRBD1 matches at 7 bases. This CDR3 is built from 13 residues. Germline V CDR1 and CDR2: SGHVS, FQNEAQ. For the CDR3, the DNA is TGTGCCAGCAGCTTCGAGGGGGCCCGGGGCTACATCTTC. Translated: CASSFEGARGYIF.

This clonotype showed up many times. V gene TRBV5-1 combines with J gene TRBJ1-4; D ambiguous. Deletions cut 4 bases from V and 8 bases from J, with 15 bases between. This CDR3 contains 14 residues. Germline V gene sequence: CDR1 SGHRS, CDR2 YFSETQ. The CDR3 reads CASSDGPLYEKLFF. The CDR3 nucleotides are TGCGCCAGCAGCGACGGACCTCTTTACGAAAAACTGTTTTTT. The full variable domain, completed using reference TRBV5-1 and TRBJ1-4, is KAGVTQTPRYLIKTRGQQVTLSCSPISGHRSVSWYQQTPGQGLQFLFEYFSETQRNKGNFPGRFSGRQFSNSRSEMNVSTLELGDSALYLCASSDGPLYEKLFFGSGTQLSVL.

To note about this clonotype: A read error may account for a junction end that differs from germline. The chain links TRBV12-3 or TRBV12-4 to TRBJ1-5; weak D call: TRBD1 (5 bases). The CDR3 is made up of 14 amino acids. The DNA for the CDR3 is TGTGCCAGCAGTTTAGGGGGGAGCAATCAGTCCCAGCATTTT. Protein sequence: CASSLGGSNQSQHF.

The V and J genes are TRBV11-2 and TRBJ2-1; D unresolved. Per the germline V gene, CDR1 is SGHAT and CDR2 is FQNNGV. CDR3 length: 16 residues. In nucleotides, the CDR3 is TGTACCGGCAGCTTAGAAATGGGAATGCCATACAATGAGCAGTTCTTC. Its protein product is CTGSLEMGMPYNEQFF.

This clonotype was seen many times. J is TRBJ2-3 and V is TRBV28, with a tentative D call TRBD2 (5 bases). V lost 5 bases and J 2 bases, leaving 17 bases between the germline ends. The CDR3 loop spans 16 amino acids. Germline V gives CDR1 MDHEN, CDR2 SYDVKM. CDR3 in amino acids: CASSLVLVSDTDTQYF. CDR3 DNA: TGTGCCAGCAGTCTAGTACTAGTATCGGACACAGATACGCAGTATTTT.

A remark on this clonotype: Possible read error: a much larger clone is one base away. Likely a read error: the CDR3 ends without its conserved phenylalanine or tryptophan. The chain couples TRBV5-6 to TRBJ1-1; D is unclear. Trimming cost V 1 base and J 3 bases, with 10 bases left between them. In germline, CDR1 is SGHDT, CDR2 YYEEEE. The CDR3 runs 14 residues. The CDR3 bases are TGTGCCAGCAGCTTGCGGGTGGCGTACACTGAAGCTTTCTCT. Amino acids: CASSLRVAYTEAFS.

The chain is built from TRBV5-1 and TRBJ2-5, with 9 bases identical to TRBD1. V lost 0 bases and J lost 3; bases outside the gene matches: 3. CDR3 length equals 15 residues. Per germline, CDR1 SGHRS and CDR2 YFSETQ. The CDR3 reads CASSLGDRAEETQYF. The CDR3 region has the DNA TGCGCCAGCAGCTTGGGGGACAGGGCAGAAGAGACCCAGTACTTC.

About this clonotype itself: It is likely a read error, because the conserved phenylalanine at the end of the CDR3 is missing. The limits of the CDR3 on the DNA are not certain, so only TCRdb's listed CDR3 is given. This sequence joins TRBV12-3 or TRBV12-4 and TRBJ2-5; the table's D call TRBD2 went unverified against the DNA. The CDR3 comprises 15 residues, both ends counted. This chain's CDR3 is CASSWGLAGQETRYL.

Note on this clonotype: One junction end disagrees with the germline gene, perhaps due to a read error. The chain couples TRBV28 to TRBJ2-7; D may correspond to TRBD1 or TRBD2 (6 bases each). Germline V gives CDR1 MDHEN, CDR2 SYDVKM. This CDR3 has 13 amino acids. The DNA for the CDR3 is TGTGCCACAACTTCGGGGGCTGGCTACAAGCAGTACTTC. Residues: CATTSGAGYKQYF. Combining the CDR3 with reference TRBV28 and TRBJ2-7 gives the whole variable domain DVKVTQSSRYLVKRTGEKVFLECVQDMDHENMFWYRQDPGLGLRLIYFSYDVKMKEKGDIPEGYSVSREKKERFSLILESASTNQTSMYLCATTSGAGYKQYFGPGTRLTVT.

J is TRBJ2-7 and V is TRBV25-1, with 7 bases aligning to TRBD1. Germline V gene data show CDR1 as MGHDK and CDR2 as SYGVNS. This CDR3 is built from 15 residues. V was clipped by 7 bases and J by 5 bases; unmatched bases: 14. The DNA for the CDR3 is TGTGCCAGCAAGGAACCAGGGGGACCAGTCCACGAGCAGTACTTC. It specifies CASKEPGGPVHEQYF.

Remarks on this clonotype: At one boundary the junction diverges from the germline segment, which might be a read error. The J gene is TRBJ1-5, the V gene TRBV2; TRBD1 matches 8 bases. Germline-derived CDR1 and CDR2 are SNHLY and FYNNEI. CDR3 length: 14 amino acids. The CDR3 loop reads CASCDLTGAQPQHF. The CDR3 region has the DNA TGTGCCAGCTGTGACTTGACAGGGGCTCAGCCCCAGCATTTT.

In regard to this clonotype: The conserved closing phenylalanine or tryptophan is absent in this CDR3, likely reflecting a read error. V gene TRBV11-3 combines with J gene TRBJ2-1, with 8 positions matching TRBD2. The CDR3 spans 15 residues. The germline gives CDR1 SGHNT, CDR2 YENEEA. CDR3 sequence: CASSLGTSGSLEQFY. The CDR3 DNA reads TGTGCCAGCAGTTTAGGGACGAGCGGGAGTCTTGAGCAGTTCTAC.

About this clonotype: One end of the junction does not line up with germline, which may come from a read error. The V and J genes are TRBV5-6 and TRBJ2-5; 9 bases line up with TRBD2. The CDR3 has 14 amino acids. Germline V lookup: CDR1 SGHDT, CDR2 YYEEEE. The CDR3 here is CTSSWTSVQETQYF. The DNA of the CDR3 is TGTACCAGCAGCTGGACTAGCGTCCAAGAGACCCAGTACTTC.

About this clonotype: A read error may account for a junction end that differs from germline. In DNA form, the CDR3 reads TGTGCCAGCAGCTTAGGGACTAGCGGGAGCCTTGAGCAGTTATTT. Its translation: CASSLGTSGSLEQLF. This chain links TRBV11-2 with TRBJ2-1, with 13 bases fitting TRBD2. There are 15 residues in the CDR3. The V gene's germline CDR1 is SGHAT and CDR2 FQNNGV.

The V and J genes are TRBV11-2 and TRBJ2-3; D not certain. V gave up 4 bases and J gave up 5 bases, with 16 bases separating them. Germline values: CDR1 SGHAT, CDR2 FQNNGV. The CDR3 totals 15 residues. This chain's CDR3 is CASSSWLRCIDTQYF. Written as DNA, the CDR3 is TGTGCCAGCAGCTCCTGGCTGAGGTGCATAGATACGCAGTATTTT.

This clonotype was counted between two and nine times. One base away lies a much larger clone, so this may be a sequencing read error. This chain uses TRBV5-1 with TRBJ2-5; D is undetermined. This CDR3 spans 13 amino acids. Germline-derived CDR1 and CDR2 are SGHRS and YFSETQ. The CDR3 is CASSQQDQETQYF. The CDR3 bases are TGCGCCAGCTCCCAGCAGGACCAGGAGACCCAGTACTTC.

Concerning this clonotype: The DNA is left out, because the CDR3 cannot be placed on it with certainty; the CDR3 is given as TCRdb lists it. CDR3 in amino acids: CAISQESPSGRVGPGNIKYF. This chain connects TRBV4-2 to TRBJ2-4; the table's D call, TRBD2, has no DNA check behind it. The CDR3 has 20 residues if both end residues are counted. Germline V lookup: CDR1 LGHNA, CDR2 YNFKEQ.

Of note for this clonotype: This may be a read error: a much more frequent sequence differs by one nucleotide. The chain couples TRBV14 to TRBJ2-5, with 10 bases fitting TRBD2. This CDR3 comprises 16 residues. Per germline, CDR1 SGHDN and CDR2 FVKESK. CDR3 bases: TGTGCCAGCAGCCTGCGAGCGGGAGGGAACCAAAAGACCCAGTACTTC. As protein: CASSLRAGGNQKTQYF.

The chain is built from TRBV11-3 and TRBJ2-3; D unclear. Germline loops: CDR1 SGHNT, CDR2 YENEEA. The CDR3 has 17 amino acids. V was shortened by 1 base and J by 2 bases, with 16 bases between the two germline ends. The CDR3 bases are TGTGCCAGCAGCTTAGGGAAGAGTGCCGGTCCCACAGATACGCAGTATTTT. Its translation: CASSLGKSAGPTDTQYF. Filled out from reference TRBV11-3 and TRBJ2-3, the complete variable domain reads EAGVVQSPRYKIIEKKQPVAFWCNPISGHNTLYWYLQNLGQGPELLIRYENEEAVDDSQLPKDRFSAERLKGVDSTLKIQPAELGDSAVYLCASSLGKSAGPTDTQYFGPGTRLTVL.

Concerning this clonotype: A much bigger clone sits one base away, suggesting this may be a read error. This chain's CDR3 is CASSSGTDTHYF. In DNA form, the CDR3 reads TGTGCCAGCAGCTCCGGGACGGATACGCACTATTTT. The V call is TRBV5-6, the J call TRBJ2-3; either TRBD1 or TRBD2 may fit D (5 bases each). CDR3 length: 12 residues. From germline, CDR1 is SGHDT and CDR2 YYEEEE.